Reported below is one T cell receptor beta chain. This sample stems from a study of blood T cell repertoires in COVID-19. Study as a whole: Spain, Italy and the United States supplied samples that represented acute and convalescent COVID-19. T cells, B-cell-depleted T cells, or PBMCs provided the cDNA or gDNA that served as material.

Study processing details: The authors estimated nucleated cell counts from reference gene primer amplification. Sequencing was performed with immunoSEQ multiplex PCR; in TCRdb, only in-frame clones are kept and a portion is missing. Clonal size and the V and J genes are those of that table, whereas D and trimming came from the DNA. This table holds roughly 180,000 clones, around 85% found once. One Seattle source followed patients from active infection through their disease course. The sample taken for sequencing was peripheral blood. The receptor's source is a man older than 75 with COVID-19, enrolled during active disease.

The CDR3 spells CASSQKRGNEKLFF. The CDR3 bases are TGTGCCAGCAGCCAGAAGCGGGGGAATGAAAAACTGTTTTTT. The J gene is TRBJ1-4, the V gene TRBV21-1. TRBV21-1 is deemed a pseudogene. CDR3 length: 14 amino acids.